Shown below are 15 T cell receptor beta chains from a single sample sequenced in a study of shared clonotypes between healthy human individuals. Naive CD8 cells lacked CD45RO, underwent positive selection for CCR7 and left out terminally differentiated effector memory CD45RA+ cells. Only in-frame clones appear in the TCRdb table, and some are missing; sequencing was by immunoSEQ multiplex PCR. Among 550,000 to 750,000 clones listed, just over 90% were seen once. Sequencing used naive CD8+ T cells sorted from blood. The source is a man aged 30 to 39 in good health.

The V gene is TRBV10-3, the J gene TRBJ1-5; D is uncertain. Between the trimmed V and J ends, which lost 0 bases and 0 bases, there was a span of 6 bases. This CDR3 is 15 amino acids long. Germline V gives CDR1 ENHRY, CDR2 SYGVKD. The CDR3 nucleotides read TGTGCCATCAGTGAGTCGACGGTTAGCAATCAGCCCCAGCATTTT. This encodes CAISESTVSNQPQHF.

As for this clone: A read error may be the cause here, since a much bigger clone is one base away. Other DNA sequences from this sample encode an identical CDR3 as well. The chain employs TRBV4-1 and TRBJ1-5; no clear D gene. The CDR3 loop spans 15 amino acids. CDR1 and CDR2 from the germline V gene are MGHRA and YSYEKL. Trimming left V 0 bases short and J 1 base short, with 7 bases between. CDR3 loop: CASSQDMGSNQPQHF. For the CDR3, the DNA is TGCGCCAGCAGCCAAGATATGGGAAGCAATCAGCCCCAGCATTTT.

The V call is TRBV18, the J call TRBJ2-5, with D possibly TRBD1 on 6 matching bases. This CDR3 spans 17 amino acids. V was cut by 3 bases and J by 4 bases, with 21 bases left in between. Germline CDR1 KGHSH, CDR2 LQKENI. Here the CDR3 DNA reads TGTGCCAGCTCACCGGACGTCCCAGGGGAGCAAGCAGAGACCCAGTACTTC. Translating gives CASSPDVPGEQAETQYF.

The chain joins TRBV2 to TRBJ2-7; D gene uncertain. In germline, CDR1 is SNHLY, CDR2 FYNNEI. The ends were cut back, 8 bases at V and 3 bases at J, with 14 bases in the middle. The CDR3 is 13 residues long. CDR3 bases: TGTGCCAGCTTTGACGGACGAAGCTACGAGCAGTACTTC. Its protein product is CASFDGRSYEQYF. Based on the CDR3 plus reference TRBV2 and TRBJ2-7, the full variable domain is EPEVTQTPSHQVTQMGQEVILRCVPISNHLYFYWYRQILGQKVEFLVSFYNNEISEKSEIFDDQFSVERPDGSNFTLKIRSTKLEDSAMYFCASFDGRSYEQYFGPGTRLTVT.

This chain joins TRBV25-1 and TRBJ2-1; TRBD1 agrees at 9 bases. V lost 10 bases and J lost 8; bases outside the gene matches: 9. This CDR3 has 13 amino acids. Germline V lookup: CDR1 MGHDK, CDR2 SYGVNS. The CDR3: CAIAGTGLDEQFF. CDR3 nucleotide sequence: TGTGCCATCGCCGGGACAGGGTTGGATGAGCAGTTCTTC.

The V gene is TRBV7-9, the J gene TRBJ2-3; a weak D match, TRBD1 (5 bases). From germline, CDR1 is SEHNR and CDR2 FQNEAQ (reference sequence). The length of the CDR3 is 15 residues. V lost 5 bases and J lost 0, with 12 bases in between. The CDR3 sequence: CASSTAQGSTDTQYF. The CDR3 coding sequence is TGTGCCAGCAGCACTGCTCAGGGTAGCACAGATACGCAGTATTTT.

V and J are TRBV4-1 and TRBJ2-7; 8 bases match TRBD2. Unmatched junction bases numbered 9, after V lost 1 base and J lost 4 bases. The germline V gene encodes CDR1 MGHRA and CDR2 YSYEKL. The CDR3 covers 16 residues. This chain's CDR3 is CASSQATGGAIYEQYF. CDR3 DNA: TGCGCCAGCAGCCAAGCGACGGGGGGGGCCATTTACGAGCAGTACTTC.

The rearrangement links TRBV27 to TRBJ1-1, with a possible D match to TRBD1 (5 bases). V lost 3 bases, J lost 5 bases, and 10 bases lay in between. In germline, CDR1 is MNHEY, CDR2 SMNVEV (reference sequence). The CDR3 covers 13 residues. The CDR3, as DNA: TGTGCCAGCAGTTTTGGGGGGAGGACTGAAGCTTTCTTT. Its protein is CASSFGGRTEAFF.

The chain couples TRBV29-1 to TRBJ2-5, with D perhaps matching TRBD1 (7 bases). Germline V gene data show CDR1 as SQVTM and CDR2 as ANQGSEA. Trimming pared 7 bases from V and 2 bases from J, leaving 23 bases between. This CDR3 is built from 16 residues. CDR3 sequence reads: CSADGFRGAEQETQYF. The DNA of the CDR3 is TGCAGCGCTGATGGTTTCAGGGGGGCAGAACAAGAGACCCAGTACTTC.

For the CDR3, the DNA is TGTGCCAGCAGTTTTCCTGCTACGGGGGACAGGCGCTCCTACGAGCAGTACTTC. It specifies CASSFPATGDRRSYEQYF. The chain carries TRBV28 and TRBJ2-7, with 8 bases lining up with TRBD1. This CDR3 spans 18 amino acids. The V segment lost 3 bases and the J segment 0 bases; nucleotides outside the gene matches: 13. Per germline, CDR1 MDHEN and CDR2 SYDVKM. Full variable domain (outside the CDR3, taken from reference TRBV28 and TRBJ2-7): DVKVTQSSRYLVKRTGEKVFLECVQDMDHENMFWYRQDPGLGLRLIYFSYDVKMKEKGDIPEGYSVSREKKERFSLILESASTNQTSMYLCASSFPATGDRRSYEQYFGPGTRLTVT.

CDR3 bases: TGTGCCAGCAGTGAATACGCAGTTTCTTACAATGAGCAGTTCTTC. It encodes CASSEYAVSYNEQFF. The genes are TRBV6-1 and TRBJ2-1, with unresolved D. There are 15 residues in the CDR3. The V end was cut by 2 bases, the J end by 4 bases, with 12 bases between. Germline values: CDR1 MNHNS, CDR2 SASEGT.

On this clone itself: This sample also contains other DNA sequences that code for the same CDR3. V and J are TRBV6-5 and TRBJ2-1; no definite D call. V lost 0 bases and J 0 bases, leaving 3 bases between the germline ends. Per the germline V gene, CDR1 is MNHEY and CDR2 is SVGAGI. The CDR3 extends over 14 amino acids. CDR3 sequence reads: CASSYSDSYNEQFF. In DNA, the CDR3 is TGTGCCAGCAGTTACTCGGACTCCTACAATGAGCAGTTCTTC.

This chain joins TRBV11-2 and TRBJ2-2; possibly TRBD2 for D (6 bases). The CDR3 is made up of 16 amino acids. Trimming removed 3 bases at V and 5 bases at J, with 16 bases between. The germline gives CDR1 SGHAT, CDR2 FQNNGV. The CDR3 DNA reads TGTGCCAGCAGCTTTGGGAGGACGGGTCTAACCGGGGAGCTGTTTTTT. Translation: CASSFGRTGLTGELFF.

The chain joins TRBV28 to TRBJ2-4, with D possibly matching TRBD2 (6 bases). The germline V gene has CDR1 MDHEN and CDR2 SYDVKM. V was shortened by 4 bases and J by 8 bases, with 15 bases between the two germline ends. The CDR3 consists of 14 residues. The CDR3 DNA reads as TGTGCCAGCAGTTCTTTATTCGGGGAGGACATTCAGTACTTC. Translated: CASSSLFGEDIQYF.

The rearrangement links TRBV4-3 to TRBJ2-1, with TRBD2 matching 8 bases. This CDR3 has 16 amino acids. The junction had 11 bases not matched to a gene; V was cut back by 2 bases and J by 8 bases. The germline CDR1 and CDR2 sequences are LGHNA and YSLEER. The CDR3, as DNA: TGCGCCAGCAGCCAAACCCTAGCGGGCCTTATCCATGAGCAGTTCTTC. Encoded protein: CASSQTLAGLIHEQFF.